The 21 T cell receptor beta chains given below trace back to one sample, sequenced in a study of CD8+ T cells in alopecia areata. Reverse transcription of extracted RNA yielded cDNA, which provided the sequencing template. Here immunoSEQ multiplex PCR was the method, and the copy in TCRdb shows in-frame clones only, minus some. The sample holds approximately 150,000 clones, around 57% seen once. The sequenced sample consisted of CD4+ T cells sorted from blood. These receptors all come from a human donor in good health.

This clone turned up a few times. This sequence joins TRBV2 and TRBJ1-4; D is unresolved. The V end was cut by 0 bases, the J end by 0 bases, with 5 bases between. Germline V gene data show CDR1 as SNHLY and CDR2 as FYNNEI. The CDR3 length is 15 residues. CDR3 sequence reads: CASSEARTTNEKLFF. For the CDR3, the DNA is TGTGCCAGCAGTGAAGCGCGGACAACTAATGAAAAACTGTTTTTT.

The table lists this clone with a count of one. V and J are TRBV28 and TRBJ1-2; D remains unclear. The CDR3 runs 11 residues. Trimming shortened V by 4 bases and J by 11 bases, and 11 bases separated the two germline ends. From germline, CDR1 is MDHEN and CDR2 SYDVKM. In DNA form, the CDR3 reads TGTGCCAGCAGTTACCGCGATCTTTACACCTTC. This sequence encodes CASSYRDLYTF.

This clone was observed a few times. DNA for the CDR3: TGTGCCAGCAGCTTAGGACTAGCGGGAGGGCCGGGATCAGAGACCCAGTACTTC. It codes for CASSLGLAGGPGSETQYF. The chain recombines TRBV9 with TRBJ2-5; TRBD2 agrees at 15 bases. V dropped 4 bases and J dropped 4; count of bases not matched to a gene: 11. The CDR3 is 18 residues long. The germline V gene has CDR1 SGDLS and CDR2 YYNGEE.

The gene calls are TRBV30 and TRBJ2-3; D may be TRBD2 (5 bases). The germline CDR1 and CDR2 sequences are GTSNPN and SVGIG (reference sequence). The length of the CDR3 is 13 residues. V lost 3 bases, J lost 1 base, and 8 bases lay in between. The CDR3 is CAWSLGGTDTQYF. In nucleotides, the CDR3 is TGTGCCTGGAGCCTCGGGGGCACAGATACGCAGTATTTT.

V usage is TRBV5-6 and J usage is TRBJ2-3, with D uncertain. Germline-derived CDR1 and CDR2 are SGHDT and YYEEEE. The CDR3 is made up of 11 amino acids. The germline V and J ends were trimmed by 2 bases and 6 bases, with 4 bases remaining between them. CDR3 amino acids: CASSLSDTQYF. DNA for the CDR3: TGTGCCAGCAGCTTAAGTGATACGCAGTATTTT.

The CDR3 loop reads CASSKSLAGVDTQYF. CDR3 nucleotide sequence: TGTGCCAGCAGCAAATCACTAGCGGGAGTAGATACGCAGTATTTT. V gene TRBV28 combines with J gene TRBJ2-3; 11 bases map to TRBD2. This CDR3 region has 15 residues. Looked up from germline, CDR1 is MDHEN and CDR2 is SYDVKM. J was trimmed by 5 bases and V by 6 bases; bases with no gene match: 7.

This clone was seen only a few times. The chain couples TRBV19 to TRBJ2-2; D uncertain. Germline CDR1 and CDR2: LNHDA and SQIVND (reference sequence). The CDR3 spans 14 residues. V was clipped by 0 bases and J by 6 bases, with 8 bases between them. In DNA form, the CDR3 reads TGTGCCAGTAGTATAGACATGGCTGCCGGGGAGCTGTTTTTT. Translated, it gives CASSIDMAAGELFF.

The rearrangement uses TRBV5-1 and TRBJ1-2; D not resolved. CDR1 and CDR2 from the germline V gene are SGHRS and YFSETQ. This CDR3 contains 14 residues. V was shortened by 0 bases and J by 4 bases, with 10 bases between the two germline ends. CDR3 DNA: TGCGCCAGCAGCTTGGACCCGGGCTCCTATGGCTACACCTTC. Its translation is CASSLDPGSYGYTF. The variable domain in full, with the rest retrieved from reference TRBV5-1 and TRBJ1-2, is KAGVTQTPRYLIKTRGQQVTLSCSPISGHRSVSWYQQTPGQGLQFLFEYFSETQRNKGNFPGRFSGRQFSNSRSEMNVSTLELGDSALYLCASSLDPGSYGYTFGSGTRLTVV.

The rearrangement links TRBV28 to TRBJ1-1, with 7 bases fitting TRBD1. The CDR3 runs 15 residues. Trimming cost V 6 bases and J 0 bases; bases outside gene matches: 7. Germline V gives CDR1 MDHEN, CDR2 SYDVKM. The DNA for the CDR3 is TGTGCCAGCAGCCCAGCGACAGGGTTGAACACTGAAGCTTTCTTT. Translation: CASSPATGLNTEAFF.

The J gene is TRBJ1-3, the V gene TRBV29-1; TRBD1 matches at 7 bases. Germline CDR1 is SQVTM and CDR2 is ANQGSEA. V dropped 4 bases and J dropped 4; count of bases not matched to a gene: 1. There are 12 residues in the CDR3. In DNA, the CDR3 is TGCAGCGTTGGACAGGGAGGAAACACCATATATTTT. Translating it yields CSVGQGGNTIYF.

The gene calls are TRBV4-1 and TRBJ2-2; tentatively, D is TRBD1 (5 bases). CDR3 length: 15 residues. Looked up from germline, CDR1 is MGHRA and CDR2 is YSYEKL. The V and J ends lost 5 bases and 0 bases respectively, with 10 bases between them. The CDR3 DNA follows: TGCGCCAGCAGCAACAGGTACCCGAACACCGGGGAGCTGTTTTTT. It encodes CASSNRYPNTGELFF.

This clone has more than one count but fewer than ten. J is TRBJ1-2 and V is TRBV7-8; D gene unclear. The CDR3 runs to 11 residues. V lost 5 bases and J lost 1, with 2 bases in between. The germline CDR1 and CDR2 sequences are SGHVS and FQNEAQ. CDR3: CASSNNYGYTF. CDR3 bases: TGTGCCAGCAGCAATAACTATGGCTACACCTTC. Based on the CDR3 plus reference TRBV7-8 and TRBJ1-2, the full variable domain is GAGVSQSPRYKVAKRGQDVALRCDPISGHVSLFWYQQALGQGPEFLTYFQNEAQLDKSGLPSDRFFAERPEGSVSTLKIQRTQQEDSAVYLCASSNNYGYTFGSGTRLTVV.

On this clone: The sample contains more than one DNA sequence encoding this CDR3. J is TRBJ2-6 and V is TRBV29-1; D uncertain. Germline CDR1 and CDR2: SQVTM and ANQGSEA. The length of the CDR3 is 13 residues. V lost 4 bases and J 4 bases, leaving 8 bases between the germline ends. The CDR3 region has the DNA TGCAGCGTTGCCCGGTCGGGGGCCAACGTCCTGACTTTC. This codes for CSVARSGANVLTF.

The chain employs TRBV6-5 and TRBJ2-1, with D possibly TRBD2 on 5 matching bases. The germline V gene encodes CDR1 MNHEY and CDR2 SVGAGI. This CDR3 is built from 12 residues. V lost 5 bases and J lost 15, with 17 bases in between. The CDR3 sequence: CASSEVASLRFF. The CDR3 nucleotides are TGTGCCAGCAGTGAAGTGGCTAGCCTTCGGTTCTTC.

V gene TRBV19 combines with J gene TRBJ2-3, with D possibly being TRBD2 (5 bases). V was cut by 1 base and J by 3 bases, with 8 bases left in between. The CDR3 runs 14 residues. Per the germline V gene, CDR1 is LNHDA and CDR2 is SQIVND (reference sequence). DNA for the CDR3: TGTGCCAGTAGTATAGGCGGCGGGACAGATACGCAGTATTTT. The encoded protein is CASSIGGGTDTQYF.

Worth noting for this clone: The sample has other DNA sequences that encode this CDR3 too. The V and J genes are TRBV6-1 and TRBJ1-5; D is ambiguous. Germline V CDR1 and CDR2: MNHNS, SASEGT. This CDR3 is 13 amino acids long. V lost 2 bases and J lost 3, with 5 bases in between. The CDR3 DNA follows: TGTGCCAGCAGTGAACTATACAATCAGCCCCAGCATTTT. Protein: CASSELYNQPQHF.

The rearrangement uses TRBV5-1 and TRBJ2-5; no clear D. The CDR3 consists of 13 residues. Germline CDR1 is SGHRS and CDR2 is YFSETQ. Between the trimmed V and J ends, which lost 6 bases and 5 bases, there was a span of 14 bases. In nucleotides, the CDR3 is TGCGCCAGCACCCCGGGTGGATTGGAGACCCAGTACTTC. Protein: CASTPGGLETQYF.

The gene calls are TRBV5-1 and TRBJ2-2; 14 positions match TRBD2. CDR3 length equals 17 residues. Germline V gives CDR1 SGHRS, CDR2 YFSETQ. With V trimmed by 3 bases and J by 6 bases, 7 bases remained unmatched. The CDR3 DNA follows: TGCGCCAGCAGCTCGGGACTAGCGGGAGTGCTTGCCGGGGAGCTGTTTTTT. Protein product: CASSSGLAGVLAGELFF. Supplemented by reference TRBV5-1 and TRBJ2-2, the full variable domain reads KAGVTQTPRYLIKTRGQQVTLSCSPISGHRSVSWYQQTPGQGLQFLFEYFSETQRNKGNFPGRFSGRQFSNSRSEMNVSTLELGDSALYLCASSSGLAGVLAGELFFGEGSRLTVL.

This clone appeared a few times. This chain links TRBV29-1 with TRBJ2-2; 8 nucleotides align to TRBD1. With 5 bases clipped from V and 5 bases from J, the junction kept 13 bases outside the gene matches. Germline CDR1 is SQVTM and CDR2 is ANQGSEA. The CDR3 covers 16 residues. DNA for the CDR3: TGCAGCGTTCCAGCGACAGGGGCCTCGGGGACCGGGGAGCTGTTTTTT. It translates to CSVPATGASGTGELFF.

The chain is built from TRBV7-9 and TRBJ2-7, with 7 bases identical to TRBD2. There are 13 residues in the CDR3. Germline values: CDR1 SEHNR, CDR2 FQNEAQ (reference sequence). The V and J ends lost 2 bases and 6 bases, in that order; junction bases with no gene match: 4. The CDR3 nucleotides are TGTGCCAGCAGCTTAACTAGCGTGGGCGAGCAGTACTTC. It codes for CASSLTSVGEQYF.

The chain combines TRBV5-4 with TRBJ2-7; 9 bases agree with TRBD2. Germline loops: CDR1 SGHNT, CDR2 YYREEE (reference sequence). With 0 bases clipped from V and 2 bases from J, the junction kept 3 bases outside the gene matches. This CDR3 has 15 amino acids. DNA of the CDR3: TGTGCCAGCAGCTTGGGACTAGCGGCCGCCTACGAGCAGTACTTC. Its protein is CASSLGLAAAYEQYF. Full variable domain (remainder filled in from reference TRBV5-4 and TRBJ2-7): ETGVTQSPTHLIKTRGQQVTLRCSSQSGHNTVSWYQQALGQGPQFIFQYYREEENGRGNFPPRFSGLQFPNYSSELNVNALELDDSALYLCASSLGLAAAYEQYFGPGTRLTVT.